The 3 T cell receptor beta chains listed next were all sequenced from one sample in a study of CD8 T cells in Susac syndrome (dated by TCRdb to between 2018 and 2021). Libraries were prepared through the immunoSEQ multiplex PCR assay. RNA was extracted with the RNeasy kit and 0.5 to 1 ug was reverse transcribed using random hexamers. The raw public data were reprocessed by TCRdb itself: fastp quality trimming at Q25, MiXCR clonotype calling, in-frame beta chains only. One record per CDR3 amino acid sequence lists the most common genes and DNA. The sample table shows 150,000 or so distinct CDR3 sequences, and over 85% are seen once. Jointly, the top ten make up over 0.2% of the sample. The sample was CD8+ T cells from PBMCs. Receptor source: a human donor with multiple sclerosis.

The rearrangement uses TRBV7-7 and TRBJ2-5; D might be TRBD2 (7 bases). Trimming pared 0 bases from V and 5 bases from J, leaving 16 bases between. Germline V gene sequence: CDR1 SSHAT, CDR2 FNYEAQ (reference sequence). There are 16 residues in the CDR3. The CDR3: CASSLAGAGAHETQYF. The CDR3 DNA reads as TGTGCCAGCAGCTTAGCGGGGGCGGGGGCCCATGAGACCCAGTACTTC.

The chain joins TRBV9 to TRBJ2-3, with TRBD2 identical over 7 bases. Trimming removed 3 bases from V and 4 bases from J; junction bases left unmatched: 5. CDR1 and CDR2 (germline): SGDLS, YYNGEE. CDR3 length: 14 amino acids. DNA for the CDR3: TGTGCCAGCAGCGCCTTGACTAGCCCAGATACGCAGTATTTT. Translation: CASSALTSPDTQYF.

The chain couples TRBV2 to TRBJ2-3; D gene uncertain. V dropped 9 bases and J dropped 0 bases, with 16 bases sitting between them. The CDR3 runs 15 residues. Germline CDR1 is SNHLY and CDR2 is FYNNEI. CDR3 DNA: TGTGCCAGTCCAAAGGATGGATCTAGCACAGATACGCAGTATTTT. Translating gives CASPKDGSSTDTQYF.